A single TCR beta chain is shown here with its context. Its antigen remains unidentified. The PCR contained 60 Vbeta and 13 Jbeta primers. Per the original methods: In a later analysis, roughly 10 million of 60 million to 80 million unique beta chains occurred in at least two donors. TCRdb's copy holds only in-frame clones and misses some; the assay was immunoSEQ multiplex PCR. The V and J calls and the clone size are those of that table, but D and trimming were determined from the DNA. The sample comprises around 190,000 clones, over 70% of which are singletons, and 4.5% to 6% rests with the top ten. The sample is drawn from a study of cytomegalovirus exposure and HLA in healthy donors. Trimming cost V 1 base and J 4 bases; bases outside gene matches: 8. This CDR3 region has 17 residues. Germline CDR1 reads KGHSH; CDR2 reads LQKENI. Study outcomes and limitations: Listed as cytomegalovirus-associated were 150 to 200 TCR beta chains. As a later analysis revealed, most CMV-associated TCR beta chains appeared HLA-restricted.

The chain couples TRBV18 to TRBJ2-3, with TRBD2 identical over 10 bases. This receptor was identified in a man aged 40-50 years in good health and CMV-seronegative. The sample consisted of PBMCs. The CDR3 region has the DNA TGTGCCAGCTCACCACGCGGTAGCGGGAGGATCTCAGATACGCAGTATTTT. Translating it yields CASSPRGSGRISDTQYF.